This T cell receptor (beta chain) was recovered during a study of T cell repertoires in cytomegalovirus infection. Study-wide background: Through public TCR beta signatures, both CMV infection and matching HLA type were indicated.

The V gene's germline CDR1 is KGHDR and CDR2 SFDVKD. V was cut by 5 bases and J by 4 bases, with 13 bases left in between. This CDR3 is 14 amino acids long. Each CDR3 protein gets one entry after TCRdb re-called the reads with MiXCR. The sample includes approximately 290,000 distinct CDR3 sequences, roughly 23% of them seen just once. Study-wide points: It was HLA-C-restricted CMV-specific TCR beta clonotypes that dominated the response ex vivo. CMV carriers with the relevant HLA were identified by cumulative public TCR beta family frequency.

For this clonotype: Its antigen is not identified.

The chain employs TRBV24-1 and TRBJ1-1; no firm D call. The material sequenced was PBMCs. The sequence was obtained from a human donor in good health (CMV status not recorded). Some clones in this sample may be carry-over from other donors' samples. CDR3 loop: CATSAATGGTEAFF. The DNA for the CDR3 is TGTGCCACCAGTGCGGCTACGGGTGGCACTGAAGCTTTCTTT.